The TCR beta chain described here comes from a study of cytomegalovirus exposure and HLA in healthy donors. The CDR3 length is 16 residues. Looked up from germline, CDR1 is SGHTA and CDR2 is FQGTGA. V gave up 5 bases and J gave up 9 bases; unmatched junction bases: 12. As to this clone: The antigen is undetermined.

Findings of the study overall: Presence/absence comparisons presumed near-even sequencing depth among donors. Immune exposure was documented only through CMV serostatus.

Amplification used 60 Vbeta primers and 13 Jbeta primers. Repertoires were generated with immunoSEQ multiplex PCR, while TCRdb's copy carries only in-frame clones and drops some. The sample carries a few hundred thousand clones, about 90% recorded once. Each of the donors was a healthy bone marrow donor. The chain uses TRBV7-3 and TRBJ2-1; 11 bases align to TRBD2. Sample: PBMCs. This clonotype was sampled from a woman younger than 35 in good health and CMV-seronegative. CDR3 DNA sequence: TGTGCCAGCAGCCTCCTTAGCGGGGGGGCCGGGGGTGAGCAGTTCTTC. Amino acids: CASSLLSGGAGGEQFF.